The T cell receptor beta chain described here comes from a study of cytomegalovirus exposure and HLA in healthy donors. Findings and caveats of the study: Several top significant clusters appeared, in a later analysis, to be linked to common viral pathogens. Highly shared variants forming one cluster were likely a sequencing artifact.

It was with 60 Vbeta and 13 Jbeta primers that the PCR ran. Sequencing used immunoSEQ multiplex PCR; TCRdb keeps in-frame clones, though not all of them. The sample holds around 260,000 clones; roughly 80% are singletons and the top ten take about 0.3%. Donors likely had unrecorded immune exposures despite being nominally healthy when sampled. Trimming removed 2 bases from V and 0 bases from J, with 16 bases in between. The germline V gene has CDR1 SGDLS and CDR2 YYNGEE. This CDR3 spans 17 amino acids. Remarks on this clone: Its antigen is unidentified.

The clonotype comes from a girl aged 2-10 years in good health and CMV-seronegative. Specimen: PBMCs. This rearrangement joins TRBV9 to TRBJ2-3, with D perhaps matching TRBD1 (5 bases). The CDR3 sequence: CASSVNPDKTSTDTQYF. Written as DNA, the CDR3 is TGTGCCAGCAGCGTCAATCCGGACAAGACTAGCACAGATACGCAGTATTTT.